This passage covers 3 T cell receptor beta chains from one sample sequenced in a study of blood T cell repertoires in COVID-19. The table came from immunoSEQ multiplex PCR; TCRdb's copy has only in-frame clones and leaves some out. The sample consists of about 220,000 clones, 70% to 85% of them appearing once. Sequenced: PBMCs or T cells enriched from blood (not recorded which). Receptors originate from a woman aged 60-75 years who had recovered from COVID-19.

The gene calls are TRBV7-9 and TRBJ1-1; D remains unclear. Deletions cut 7 bases from V and 7 bases from J, with 19 bases between. The CDR3 is 14 amino acids. Germline loops: CDR1 SEHNR, CDR2 FQNEAQ (reference sequence). Written as DNA, the CDR3 is TGTGCCAGCAACCTTTTTGCGGGGAACGATGAAGCTTTCTTT. This encodes CASNLFAGNDEAFF.

The rearrangement joins TRBV5-1 to TRBJ2-1, with 7 bases that match TRBD2. This CDR3 has 13 residues. CDR1 and CDR2 (germline): SGHRS, YFSETQ. The V gene end was trimmed by 3 bases and the J gene end by 14 bases; junction bases not matched to a gene: 11. DNA for the CDR3: TGCGCCAGCAGCTCCTCTTCGACTAGCAGGGAGTTCTTC. Protein: CASSSSSTSREFF.

The V call is TRBV19, the J call TRBJ1-5; TRBD1 aligns across 8 bases. This CDR3 comprises 15 residues. V trimming: 5 bases; J trimming: 6 bases; junction bases outside the gene matches: 9. Germline V gene sequence: CDR1 LNHDA, CDR2 SQIVND (reference sequence). CDR3 sequence reads: CASSPQGALSQPQHF. In DNA, the CDR3 is TGTGCCAGTAGTCCTCAGGGGGCGCTGAGTCAGCCCCAGCATTTT.